This T cell receptor (beta chain) was sequenced in a study of tumor-infiltrating lymphocytes in primary liver carcinoma. Study in general: The patients, men and women alike, were aged 30 to 69 years. Sample counts of productive TCRbeta reads spanned roughly 3.65 to 7.13 million; these counts were similar across tissue types. Study-wide results and limits: Found in all five tumor regions were only about 7-25% of top clones.

It was from around 18-30 mg of unsorted bulk tissue that RNA and DNA were co-extracted. Viable tumor cells exceeded 85% in all tumor samples. Germline loops: CDR1 SGHAT, CDR2 FQNNGV. CDR3 length: 13 residues. This clonotype has only a few counts. Its matching antigen is unknown. The junction does not match germline at one end; this may be a read error. The input was 500 ng total RNA; TCR beta cDNA was made from it with a constant-region primer. Employing slightly modified ARM-PCR, three nested multiplex PCR rounds were run, and these gave rise to the TCR beta libraries. A C-beta reverse primer was combined with TRBV1-TRBV30 forward primers in the first two PCR rounds, and each round had roughly 11 cycles. TCRdb reprocessed the multiplex PCR reads via MiXCR and lists one record per CDR3 protein. The sample contains tens of thousands of distinct CDR3 sequences, approximately 70% of which appear only once.

The receptor comes from a man aged 40-55 years with primary liver carcinoma and hepatitis B virus infection. Sequencing input: liver tumor tissue from sampling region 1. This sample's subset: tumor region T1, superior pole. The chain joins TRBV11-2 to TRBJ2-7, with a weak D call TRBD2 (5 bases). CDR3 protein: CARSLSGSCEQYF. Written as DNA, the CDR3 is TGTGCCAGGAGCTTAAGCGGCTCCTGCGAGCAGTACTTC.